This TCR beta chain was recorded in a study of T cells after yellow fever vaccination. Findings and caveats of the study: Researchers cautioned that FACS-sorted repertoires could harbor abundant clonotypes contaminating from the bulk population. Reappearing after the booster were most of the clones from primary vaccination (roughly 95% CD4, approximately 86% CD8).

The table lists this clonotype with a count of one. Its antigen is as yet unknown. One entry per CDR3 protein results from TCRdb running MiXCR on the 5' RACE reads. The data contain about 320,000 distinct CDR3 sequences, around 4.3% of them seen just once; the ten biggest clones take up approximately 19%. V was trimmed by 2 bases and J by 2 bases, leaving 12 bases between them. Per the germline V gene, CDR1 is SGHNT and CDR2 is YYREEE (reference sequence). The length of the CDR3 is 15 residues. V gene TRBV5-4 combines with J gene TRBJ2-3; D possibly corresponds to TRBD2 (6 bases). The sequencing here drew on PBMCs, taken 15 days after the yellow fever booster vaccination. The sequence was collected from a man younger than 30 who received the YFV17D yellow fever vaccine. DNA for the CDR3: TGTGCCAGCAGCTTCCCGGGGGACCTCACAGATACGCAGTATTTT. This sequence encodes CASSFPGDLTDTQYF.